This passage covers 14 T cell receptor beta chains from one sample sequenced in a study of fetal regulatory T cell absence and autoimmunity. The table came from immunoSEQ multiplex PCR; TCRdb's copy has only in-frame clones and leaves some out. The repertoire holds about 95,000 clones, with less than 80% as singletons. The sequenced sample was pancreas tissue. All receptors derive from a male donor with IPEX syndrome.

The chain couples TRBV11-2 to TRBJ2-7, with D possibly matching TRBD2 (6 bases). Germline V gives CDR1 SGHAT, CDR2 FQNNGV. Trimming left V 5 bases short and J 7 bases short, with 18 bases between. This CDR3 is built from 14 residues. CDR3 sequence: CASSPLAWVREQYF. CDR3 sequence (DNA): TGTGCCAGCAGCCCCCTAGCGTGGGTGAGGGAGCAGTACTTC.

The table lists this clone with a few counts. The genes are TRBV28 and TRBJ1-1; D perhaps matches TRBD1 (6 bases). The V end lost 5 bases, the J end lost 4 bases, and 11 bases lay between the germline ends. Germline lookup yields CDR1 MDHEN and CDR2 SYDVKM. This CDR3 is 13 amino acids long. For the CDR3, the DNA is TGTGCCAGCAGTGGGGGGCAAGGCACTGAAGCTTTCTTT. This codes for CASSGGQGTEAFF.

This chain joins TRBV5-1 and TRBJ1-3; a possible D gene is TRBD1 (6 bases). The length of the CDR3 is 14 residues. Germline V gene sequence: CDR1 SGHRS, CDR2 YFSETQ. V lost 4 bases and J lost 1, with 9 bases in between. In DNA form, the CDR3 reads TGCGCCAGCAGCCACGGACAGTCTGGAAACACCATATATTTT. This encodes CASSHGQSGNTIYF.

The chain employs TRBV9 and TRBJ1-2; TRBD1 is a possible D gene (5 bases). V lost 3 bases and J lost 8, with 14 bases in between. The CDR3 has 13 amino acids. The germline gives CDR1 SGDLS, CDR2 YYNGEE. The chain's CDR3 is CASSDPNRLGYTF. The CDR3 DNA follows: TGTGCCAGCAGCGATCCAAACAGGTTAGGCTACACCTTC.

The rearrangement uses TRBV5-1 and TRBJ2-1; D is possibly TRBD1 (5 bases). Germline V gene sequence: CDR1 SGHRS, CDR2 YFSETQ. This CDR3 has 13 residues. V lost 0 bases and J 6 bases, leaving 7 bases between the germline ends. In DNA, the CDR3 is TGCGCCAGCAGCTTGGCAGGGATCAATGAGCAGTTCTTC. Its translation: CASSLAGINEQFF.

This clone was seen only once. The chain couples TRBV7-2 to TRBJ2-7; 15 bases map to TRBD2. Germline trimming cut 0 bases from V and 3 bases from J; bases unmatched to any gene: 6. Germline CDR1 SGHTA, CDR2 FQGNSA. The CDR3 sequence is 18 residues long. CDR3 protein: CASSLAGGLAGGNYEQYF. The CDR3 DNA is TGTGCCAGCAGCTTAGCGGGAGGACTAGCGGGAGGGAACTACGAGCAGTACTTC. Full variable domain (outside the CDR3, taken from reference TRBV7-2 and TRBJ2-7): GAGVSQSPSNKVTEKGKDVELRCDPISGHTALYWYRQSLGQGLEFLIYFQGNSAPDKSGLPSDRFSAERTGGSVSTLTIQRTQQEDSAVYLCASSLAGGLAGGNYEQYFGPGTRLTVT.

The chain has TRBV20-1 and TRBJ2-3; D not certain. The V gene lost 5 bases and the J gene lost 5 bases, with 8 bases spanning the gap. CDR1 and CDR2 from the germline V gene are DFQATT and SNEGSKA (reference sequence). This CDR3 has 11 amino acids. CDR3 sequence: CSACDRDTQYF. The CDR3 DNA sequence: TGCAGTGCTTGTGACCGAGATACGCAGTATTTT.

The V call is TRBV4-2, the J call TRBJ2-1, with unresolved D. V was shortened by 0 bases and J by 6 bases, with 9 bases between the two germline ends. CDR3 length equals 14 residues. CDR1 is LGHNA, CDR2 YNFKEQ, per germline. The CDR3: CASSQEGSSNEQFF. CDR3 bases: TGTGCCAGCAGCCAAGAAGGTAGCTCCAATGAGCAGTTCTTC.

The gene calls are TRBV11-3 and TRBJ1-4; D is perhaps TRBD1 (5 bases). The CDR3 loop spans 14 amino acids. Trimming pared 5 bases from V and 6 bases from J, leaving 13 bases between. Germline V gene data show CDR1 as SGHNT and CDR2 as YENEEA. The CDR3 region is CASSPRGTYEKLFF. In DNA form, the CDR3 reads TGTGCCAGCAGCCCTCGGGGCACCTATGAAAAACTGTTTTTT.

The rearrangement joins TRBV29-1 to TRBJ2-1; D gene ambiguous. Germline-derived CDR1 and CDR2 are SQVTM and ANQGSEA. Trimming shortened V by 4 bases and J by 9 bases, and 13 bases separated the two germline ends. The CDR3 spans 12 residues. CDR3 region: CSVVSRVGEQFF. CDR3 nucleotide sequence: TGCAGCGTTGTGTCTAGGGTAGGTGAGCAGTTCTTC.

Here the CDR3 reads CASSPTGRTYEQYF. CDR3 coding DNA: TGTGCCAGCAGCCCCACAGGGCGGACCTACGAGCAGTACTTC. This chain connects TRBV7-9 to TRBJ2-7; D perhaps matches TRBD1 (6 bases). The V gene lost 5 bases and the J gene lost 2 bases, with 13 bases spanning the gap. Germline CDR1 is SEHNR and CDR2 is FQNEAQ (reference sequence). The CDR3 totals 14 residues.

V and J are TRBV10-3 and TRBJ1-3, with 7 positions matching TRBD1. The CDR3 sequence is 19 residues long. Germline V gene data show CDR1 as ENHRY and CDR2 as SYGVKD. V shed 2 bases and J 0 bases; nucleotides not matched to a gene: 13. Here the CDR3 DNA reads TGTGCCATCAGTGAGCCTTATTATGACAGGGCGAGCTCTGGAAACACCATATATTTT. Translation gives CAISEPYYDRASSGNTIYF.

This clone has just one count. The chain combines TRBV10-2 with TRBJ1-4; no firm D call. V dropped 2 bases and J dropped 8 bases, with 9 bases sitting between them. The CDR3 runs 13 residues. The germline V gene has CDR1 WSHSY and CDR2 SAAADI. The CDR3 sequence is CASSETRGEKLFF. DNA of the CDR3: TGCGCCAGCAGTGAGACGCGAGGGGAAAAACTGTTTTTT.

The V and J genes are TRBV5-1 and TRBJ2-7; 12 bases are shared with TRBD2. Germline CDR1 reads SGHRS; CDR2 reads YFSETQ. CDR3 length equals 14 residues. Unmatched junction bases numbered 3, after V lost 4 bases and J lost 4 bases. For the CDR3, the DNA is TGCGCCAGCAGCCGCGGACTAGCGGGGTACGAGCAGTACTTC. Encoded protein: CASSRGLAGYEQYF.